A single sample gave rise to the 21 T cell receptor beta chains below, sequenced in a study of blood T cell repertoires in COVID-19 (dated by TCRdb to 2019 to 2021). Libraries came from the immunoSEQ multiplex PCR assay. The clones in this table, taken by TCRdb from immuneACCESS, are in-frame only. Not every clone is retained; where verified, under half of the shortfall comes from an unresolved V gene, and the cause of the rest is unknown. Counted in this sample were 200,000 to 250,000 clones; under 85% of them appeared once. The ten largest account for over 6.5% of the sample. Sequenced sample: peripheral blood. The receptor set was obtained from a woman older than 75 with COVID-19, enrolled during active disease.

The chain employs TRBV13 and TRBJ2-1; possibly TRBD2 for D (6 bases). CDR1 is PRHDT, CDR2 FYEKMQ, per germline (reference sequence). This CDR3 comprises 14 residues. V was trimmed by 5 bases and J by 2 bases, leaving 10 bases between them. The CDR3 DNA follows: TGTGCCAGCAGCCCGGGAGAGGCCTACAATGAGCAGTTCTTC. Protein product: CASSPGEAYNEQFF.

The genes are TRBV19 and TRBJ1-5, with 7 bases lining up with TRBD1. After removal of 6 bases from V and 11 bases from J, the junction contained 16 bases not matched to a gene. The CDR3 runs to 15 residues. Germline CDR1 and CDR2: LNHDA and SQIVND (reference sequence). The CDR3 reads CASRGEDRRSGAQHF. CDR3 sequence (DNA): TGTGCCAGTAGGGGGGAGGACAGGAGAAGTGGGGCCCAGCATTTT.

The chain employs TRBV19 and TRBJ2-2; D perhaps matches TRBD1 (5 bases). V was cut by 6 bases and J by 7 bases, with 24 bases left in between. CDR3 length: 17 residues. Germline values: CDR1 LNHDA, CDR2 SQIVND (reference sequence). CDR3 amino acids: CASSRAQGRRVGGELFF. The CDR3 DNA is TGTGCCAGTAGCCGGGCCCAGGGCCGCCGGGTGGGCGGGGAGCTGTTTTTT.

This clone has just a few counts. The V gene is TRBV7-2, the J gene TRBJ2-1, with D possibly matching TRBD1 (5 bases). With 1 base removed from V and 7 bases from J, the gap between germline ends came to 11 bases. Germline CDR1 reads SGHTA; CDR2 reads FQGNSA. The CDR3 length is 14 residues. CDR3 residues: CASSLVKGKNEQFF. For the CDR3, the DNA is TGTGCCAGCAGCTTAGTGAAGGGGAAGAATGAGCAGTTCTTC.

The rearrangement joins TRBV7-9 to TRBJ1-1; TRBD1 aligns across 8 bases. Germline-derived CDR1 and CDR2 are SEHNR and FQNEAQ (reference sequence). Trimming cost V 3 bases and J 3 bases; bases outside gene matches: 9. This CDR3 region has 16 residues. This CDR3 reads CASSLRTGLDYTEAFF. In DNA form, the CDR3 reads TGTGCCAGCAGCTTGAGGACAGGGCTTGATTACACTGAAGCTTTCTTT.

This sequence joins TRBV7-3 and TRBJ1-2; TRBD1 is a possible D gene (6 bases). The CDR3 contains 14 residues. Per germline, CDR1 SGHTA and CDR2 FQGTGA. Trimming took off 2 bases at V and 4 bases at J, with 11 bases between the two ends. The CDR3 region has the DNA TGTGCCAGCAGCTTAGGGGGCACGAGCTATGGCTACACCTTC. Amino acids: CASSLGGTSYGYTF.

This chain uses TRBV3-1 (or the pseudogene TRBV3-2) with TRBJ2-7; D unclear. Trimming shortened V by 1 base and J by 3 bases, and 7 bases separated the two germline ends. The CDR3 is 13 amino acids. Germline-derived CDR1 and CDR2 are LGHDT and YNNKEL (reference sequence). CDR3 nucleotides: TGTGCCAGCAGCCAAGGGGCCGTCTACGAGCAGTACTTC. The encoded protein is CASSQGAVYEQYF.

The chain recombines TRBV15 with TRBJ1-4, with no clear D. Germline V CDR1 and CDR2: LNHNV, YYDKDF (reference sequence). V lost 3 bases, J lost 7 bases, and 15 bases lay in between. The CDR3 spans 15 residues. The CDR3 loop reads CATSRDPSGGEKLFF. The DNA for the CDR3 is TGTGCCACCAGCAGGGATCCAAGCGGCGGTGAAAAACTGTTTTTT.

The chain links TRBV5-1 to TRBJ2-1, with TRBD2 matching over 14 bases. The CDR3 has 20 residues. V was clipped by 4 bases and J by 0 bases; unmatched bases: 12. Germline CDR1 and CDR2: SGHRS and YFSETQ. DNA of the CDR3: TGCGCCAGCAGCCGCACGCCGGGACTAGCGGGGGCGAGCTCCTACAATGAGCAGTTCTTC. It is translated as CASSRTPGLAGASSYNEQFF.

For the CDR3, the DNA is TGTGCCAGTAGTTGGGGGACAGGCACCTACAATGAGCAGTTCTTC. It encodes CASSWGTGTYNEQFF. V and J are TRBV19 and TRBJ2-1; 8 bases match TRBD1. J gave up 2 bases and V 5 bases, and 5 bases lay outside the gene matches. CDR3 length: 15 amino acids. CDR1 LNHDA and CDR2 SQIVND come from the germline V gene (reference sequence).

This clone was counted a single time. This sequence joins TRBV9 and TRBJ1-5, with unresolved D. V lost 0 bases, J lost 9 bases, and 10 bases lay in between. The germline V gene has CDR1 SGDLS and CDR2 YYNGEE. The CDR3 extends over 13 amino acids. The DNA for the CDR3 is TGTGCCAGCAGCGTAGGACTGGAAGGGCCCCAGCATTTT. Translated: CASSVGLEGPQHF.

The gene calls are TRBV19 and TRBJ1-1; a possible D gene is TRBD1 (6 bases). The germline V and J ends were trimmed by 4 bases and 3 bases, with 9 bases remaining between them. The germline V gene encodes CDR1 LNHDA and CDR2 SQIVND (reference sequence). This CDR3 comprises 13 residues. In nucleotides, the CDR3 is TGTGCCAGTAGTAAACAGGGATACACTGAAGCTTTCTTT. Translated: CASSKQGYTEAFF.

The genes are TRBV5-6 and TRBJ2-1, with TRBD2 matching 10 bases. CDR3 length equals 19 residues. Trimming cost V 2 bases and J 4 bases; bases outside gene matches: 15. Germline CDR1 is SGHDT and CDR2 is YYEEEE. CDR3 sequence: CASSFRLAGDPRVYNEQFF. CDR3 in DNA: TGTGCCAGCAGCTTTCGGCTAGCGGGAGATCCCCGCGTTTACAATGAGCAGTTCTTC.

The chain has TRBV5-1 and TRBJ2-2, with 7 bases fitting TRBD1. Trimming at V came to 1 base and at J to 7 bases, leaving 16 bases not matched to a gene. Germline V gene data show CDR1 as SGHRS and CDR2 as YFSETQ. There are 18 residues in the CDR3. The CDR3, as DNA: TGCGCCAGCAGCTTGCTTGGGACAGAGGCTTTAGGGGTCGGGGAGCTGTTTTTT. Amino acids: CASSLLGTEALGVGELFF. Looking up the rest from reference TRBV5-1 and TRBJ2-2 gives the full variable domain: KAGVTQTPRYLIKTRGQQVTLSCSPISGHRSVSWYQQTPGQGLQFLFEYFSETQRNKGNFPGRFSGRQFSNSRSEMNVSTLELGDSALYLCASSLLGTEALGVGELFFGEGSRLTVL.

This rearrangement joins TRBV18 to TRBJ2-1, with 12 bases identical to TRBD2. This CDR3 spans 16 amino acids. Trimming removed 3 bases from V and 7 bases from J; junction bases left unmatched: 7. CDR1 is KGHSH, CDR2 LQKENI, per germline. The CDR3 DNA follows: TGTGCCAGCTCACCTCCTGGACTAGCGGGGAATAATGAGCAGTTCTTC. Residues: CASSPPGLAGNNEQFF.

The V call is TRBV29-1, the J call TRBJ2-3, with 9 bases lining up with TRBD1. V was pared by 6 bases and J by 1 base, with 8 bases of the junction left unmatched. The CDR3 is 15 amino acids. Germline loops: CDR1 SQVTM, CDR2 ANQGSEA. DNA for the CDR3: TGCAGCGTCGCGGGCGGGGACAGGGGCACAGATACGCAGTATTTT. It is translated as CSVAGGDRGTDTQYF.

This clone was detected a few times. The CDR3 is CASSQVLAGYEQYF. CDR3 nucleotides: TGTGCCAGCAGCCAAGTTCTAGCGGGCTACGAGCAGTACTTC. The rearrangement links TRBV3-1 (or the pseudogene TRBV3-2) to TRBJ2-7; TRBD2 agrees at 8 bases. The CDR3 spans 14 residues. The germline CDR1 and CDR2 sequences are LGHDT and YNNKEL (reference sequence). The junction had 2 bases not matched to a gene; V was cut back by 1 base and J by 3 bases.

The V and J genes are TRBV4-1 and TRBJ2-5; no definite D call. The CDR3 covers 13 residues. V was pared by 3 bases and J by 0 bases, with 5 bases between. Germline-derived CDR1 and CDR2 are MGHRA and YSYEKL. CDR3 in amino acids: CASSHYNQETQYF. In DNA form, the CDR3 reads TGCGCCAGCAGCCATTACAACCAAGAGACCCAGTACTTC.

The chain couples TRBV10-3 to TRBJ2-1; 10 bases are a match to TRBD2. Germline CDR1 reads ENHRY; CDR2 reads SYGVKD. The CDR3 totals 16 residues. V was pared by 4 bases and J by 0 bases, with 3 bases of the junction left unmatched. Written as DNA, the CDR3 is TGTGCCATCAGTGGGACTAGCGGAAGCTCCTACAATGAGCAGTTCTTC. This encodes CAISGTSGSSYNEQFF.

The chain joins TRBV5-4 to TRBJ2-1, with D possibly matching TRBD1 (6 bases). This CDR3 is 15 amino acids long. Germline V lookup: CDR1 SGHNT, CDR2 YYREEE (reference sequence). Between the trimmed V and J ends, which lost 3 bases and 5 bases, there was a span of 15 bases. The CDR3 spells CASSSGSGAHNEQFF. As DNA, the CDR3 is TGTGCCAGCAGCTCAGGATCAGGGGCCCACAATGAGCAGTTCTTC.

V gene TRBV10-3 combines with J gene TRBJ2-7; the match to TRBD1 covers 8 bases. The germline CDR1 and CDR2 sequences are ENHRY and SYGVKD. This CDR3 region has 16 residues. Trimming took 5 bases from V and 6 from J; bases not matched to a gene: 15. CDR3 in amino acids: CAISSGGTGGFGEQYF. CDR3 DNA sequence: TGTGCCATCAGTTCTGGGGGAACAGGGGGATTTGGCGAGCAGTACTTC.